This entry lists 25 T cell receptor beta chains sequenced from one sample in a study of cytomegalovirus exposure and HLA in healthy donors. Method: immunoSEQ multiplex PCR; TCRdb's copy keeps in-frame clones and lacks some. The sample lists around 150,000 clones; approximately 96% were seen once. The sample consisted of PBMCs. All receptors come from a young woman in good health and CMV-seronegative.

The chain recombines TRBV29-1 with TRBJ2-2; TRBD2 matches at 11 bases. Germline CDR1 and CDR2: SQVTM and ANQGSEA. CDR3 length equals 16 residues. V shed 5 bases and J 7 bases; nucleotides not matched to a gene: 12. CDR3 bases: TGCAGCGTTCGAACTATAGCGGGGGGGACGAGCGGGGAGCTGTTTTTT. Amino acids: CSVRTIAGGTSGELFF.

This chain connects TRBV7-3 to TRBJ2-5; D gene unclear. This CDR3 has 13 amino acids. Trimming took off 4 bases at V and 4 bases at J, with 10 bases between the two ends. Germline CDR1 is SGHTA and CDR2 is FQGTGA. The CDR3 nucleotides read TGTGCCAGCAGCTACAAAGGCGGAGAGACCCAGTACTTC. Its protein is CASSYKGGETQYF.

This rearrangement joins TRBV4-1 to TRBJ1-1; D is undetermined. Germline V gene lookup returns CDR1 MGHRA and CDR2 YSYEKL. The CDR3 sequence is 15 residues long. V was cut by 0 bases and J by 1 base, with 9 bases left in between. The CDR3 protein is CASSQEPHRNTEAFF. The CDR3 region has the DNA TGCGCCAGCAGCCAAGAGCCACATCGGAACACTGAAGCTTTCTTT.

The V and J genes are TRBV2 and TRBJ1-2; no reliable D call. CDR1 and CDR2 (germline): SNHLY, FYNNEI. V was pared by 6 bases and J by 3 bases, with 11 bases between. The CDR3 covers 13 residues. CDR3 nucleotides: TGTGCCAGCAGCCCCCAGCAGGACTATGGCTACACCTTC. It yields the protein CASSPQQDYGYTF.

The CDR3 region has the DNA TGTGCCAGCAGCTTAGCGGCGGCCGACCAAGAGACCCAGTACTTC. Residues: CASSLAAADQETQYF. V and J are TRBV7-9 and TRBJ2-5; no clear D gene. V lost 0 bases, J lost 0 bases, and 8 bases lay in between. The CDR3 covers 15 residues. Germline CDR1 is SEHNR and CDR2 is FQNEAQ (reference sequence).

CDR3 coding DNA: TGCGCCAGCAGCCTTCATCGACTAGCGGATTACAATGAGCAGTTCTTC. It yields the protein CASSLHRLADYNEQFF. This chain joins TRBV4-3 and TRBJ2-1; TRBD2 matches 9 bases. The V and J ends lost 4 bases and 4 bases, in that order; junction bases with no gene match: 8. Germline V CDR1 and CDR2: LGHNA, YSLEER. The CDR3 sequence is 16 residues long.

The chain recombines TRBV7-9 with TRBJ1-4; TRBD1 agrees at 8 bases. CDR1 SEHNR and CDR2 FQNEAQ come from the germline V gene (reference sequence). V lost 1 base and J lost 3; bases outside the gene matches: 4. The CDR3 totals 16 residues. This CDR3 is CASSLVQGAPNEKLFF. The DNA for the CDR3 is TGTGCCAGCAGCTTAGTTCAGGGGGCGCCTAATGAAAAACTGTTTTTT.

The rearrangement uses TRBV29-1 and TRBJ1-2; D is unresolved. The germline V gene has CDR1 SQVTM and CDR2 ANQGSEA. The V end was cut by 4 bases, the J end by 2 bases, with 14 bases between. The length of the CDR3 is 14 residues. CDR3: CSVGLQAGNYGYTF. The CDR3 DNA follows: TGCAGCGTTGGATTGCAGGCTGGGAACTATGGCTACACCTTC.

The chain recombines TRBV11-2 with TRBJ2-3, with D possibly matching TRBD2 (5 bases). Germline loops: CDR1 SGHAT, CDR2 FQNNGV. The CDR3 has 12 amino acids. As DNA, the CDR3 is TGTGCATGCGGGCGGAGCACAGATACGCAGTATTTT. Translating it yields CACGRSTDTQYF.

J is TRBJ1-6 and V is TRBV4-1; D remains unclear. This CDR3 is built from 13 residues. The ends were cut back, 1 base at V and 8 bases at J, with 6 bases in the middle. The germline V gene encodes CDR1 MGHRA and CDR2 YSYEKL. CDR3 residues: CASSQVVDSPLHF. In DNA form, the CDR3 reads TGCGCCAGCAGCCAAGTCGTAGATTCACCCCTCCACTTT.

The chain uses TRBV10-3 and TRBJ2-3; 10 bases line up with TRBD1. The J segment lost 10 bases and the V segment lost 9 bases, leaving 13 bases of the junction unmatched. Germline V CDR1 and CDR2: ENHRY, SYGVKD. The length of the CDR3 is 14 residues. The CDR3 region is CAIQSGTGDPAQYF. CDR3 sequence (DNA): TGTGCCATTCAAAGCGGGACAGGGGACCCTGCGCAGTATTTT.

A single count supports this clone. A read error may account for a junction end that differs from germline. The chain couples TRBV5-6 to TRBJ2-4, with TRBD1 identical over 7 bases. Germline V gives CDR1 SGHDT, CDR2 YYEEEE. The CDR3 is made up of 13 amino acids. The CDR3 region is CASSPNIRDSPNF. The CDR3 nucleotides are TGTGCCAGCAGCCCGAACATTCGGGACAGCCCTAACTTC.

The V call is TRBV2, the J call TRBJ2-3; 10 bases map to TRBD2. There are 15 residues in the CDR3. CDR1 is SNHLY and CDR2 is FYNNEI in the germline V gene. V was pared by 5 bases and J by 7 bases, with 9 bases of the junction left unmatched. The CDR3 DNA sequence: TGTGCCAGCAGTACCAGCGGGGGGGCCGCCAATACGCAGTATTTT. It codes for CASSTSGGAANTQYF.

The chain uses TRBV5-4 and TRBJ2-1; 9 bases match TRBD1. V shed 2 bases, J shed 1 base, and the junction held 1 base outside the gene matches. CDR1 SGHNT and CDR2 YYREEE come from the germline V gene (reference sequence). The CDR3 spans 15 residues. CDR3 amino acids: CASSFGTGSYNEQFF. CDR3 sequence (DNA): TGTGCCAGCAGCTTTGGGACAGGGTCCTACAATGAGCAGTTCTTC. Together with reference TRBV5-4 and TRBJ2-1, the CDR3 gives the full variable domain: ETGVTQSPTHLIKTRGQQVTLRCSSQSGHNTVSWYQQALGQGPQFIFQYYREEENGRGNFPPRFSGLQFPNYSSELNVNALELDDSALYLCASSFGTGSYNEQFFGPGTRLTVL.

With regard to this clone: Other DNA sequences from this sample encode an identical CDR3 as well. V gene TRBV15 combines with J gene TRBJ2-5; 10 bases fit TRBD1. The V and J ends lost 3 bases and 5 bases, in that order; junction bases with no gene match: 0. The CDR3 spans 13 residues. Germline lookup yields CDR1 LNHNV and CDR2 YYDKDF (reference sequence). Written as DNA, the CDR3 is TGTGCCACCAGCAGGGACAGGGGGGAGACCCAGTACTTC. Its translation: CATSRDRGETQYF.

This clone was recorded only once. The chain combines TRBV10-3 with TRBJ2-7; 13 nucleotides match TRBD2. CDR3 length equals 14 residues. V dropped 4 bases and J dropped 5; count of bases not matched to a gene: 2. Germline CDR1 ENHRY, CDR2 SYGVKD. CDR3 residues: CAISGTSGGDEQYF. Written as DNA, the CDR3 is TGTGCCATCAGTGGGACTAGCGGGGGCGACGAGCAGTACTTC.

This clone is a singleton in its sample. The genes are TRBV7-9 and TRBJ1-1; the D gene is possibly TRBD1 (5 bases). V lost 1 base, J lost 6 bases, and 24 bases lay in between. Per the germline V gene, CDR1 is SEHNR and CDR2 is FQNEAQ (reference sequence). This CDR3 comprises 18 residues. The CDR3 reads CASSLGPGSNKPRAEAFF. The CDR3 nucleotides are TGTGCCAGCAGCTTAGGACCAGGGTCCAATAAACCTAGAGCTGAAGCTTTCTTT.

This chain joins TRBV10-3 and TRBJ2-6, with 8 bases matching TRBD2. With 6 bases clipped from V and 2 bases from J, the junction kept 6 bases outside the gene matches. The CDR3 covers 16 residues. Germline values: CDR1 ENHRY, CDR2 SYGVKD. CDR3 region: CAIRGLSGAGANVLTF. The CDR3 DNA follows: TGTGCCATCAGAGGTCTTAGCGGGGCTGGGGCCAACGTCCTGACTTTC.

The CDR3 sequence is CASSESEIQPQHF. For the CDR3, the DNA is TGTGCCAGCAGTGAGTCTGAGATACAGCCCCAGCATTTT. The chain employs TRBV2 and TRBJ1-5; no clear D. The CDR3 covers 13 residues. V gave up 3 bases and J gave up 7 bases, with 10 bases separating them. The germline gives CDR1 SNHLY, CDR2 FYNNEI.

This clone was found once. The chain is built from TRBV7-8 and TRBJ1-6, with a weak D call TRBD1 (6 bases). The CDR3 is 15 amino acids. Trimming shortened V by 2 bases and J by 3 bases, and 8 bases separated the two germline ends. Looked up from germline, CDR1 is SGHVS and CDR2 is FQNEAQ. CDR3 sequence: CASSLKQGYNSPLHF. DNA of the CDR3: TGTGCCAGCAGCTTAAAACAGGGCTATAATTCACCCCTCCACTTT.

In DNA form, the CDR3 reads TGTGCCATCAGTGAACTAGCGGGGGTTACCGGGGAGCTGTTTTTT. As protein: CAISELAGVTGELFF. The V and J genes are TRBV10-3 and TRBJ2-2; TRBD2 matches at 11 bases. Unmatched junction bases numbered 2, after V lost 3 bases and J lost 5 bases. This CDR3 contains 15 residues. The germline V gene encodes CDR1 ENHRY and CDR2 SYGVKD.

V is TRBV9 and J is TRBJ2-3; 16 bases are shared with TRBD2. CDR1 SGDLS and CDR2 YYNGEE come from the germline V gene. This CDR3 comprises 20 residues. The ends lost 4 bases at V and 0 bases at J; junction bases unmatched: 11. CDR3 amino acids: CASSPGTSGGATISTDTQYF. In DNA, the CDR3 is TGTGCCAGCAGCCCAGGGACTAGCGGGGGGGCAACCATTAGCACAGATACGCAGTATTTT.

The chain links TRBV7-2 to TRBJ2-7; the match to TRBD1 covers 7 bases. V shed 1 base, J shed 12 bases, and the junction held 6 bases outside the gene matches. The CDR3 contains 12 residues. Germline V CDR1 and CDR2: SGHTA, FQGNSA. The CDR3 sequence is CASSLGTGPRYF. The CDR3 DNA follows: TGTGCCAGCAGCTTAGGGACAGGTCCCCGGTACTTC.

V usage is TRBV9 and J usage is TRBJ2-1, with 9 bases fitting TRBD1. The germline CDR1 and CDR2 sequences are SGDLS and YYNGEE. The CDR3 length is 16 residues. The J segment lost 3 bases and the V segment lost 0 bases, leaving 4 bases of the junction unmatched. CDR3 region: CASSVDRDRVYNEQFF. The CDR3 region has the DNA TGTGCCAGCAGCGTAGATCGGGACAGGGTCTACAATGAGCAGTTCTTC.

V gene TRBV6-5 combines with J gene TRBJ1-1; D not resolved. In germline, CDR1 is MNHEY, CDR2 SVGAGI. The V end lost 0 bases, the J end lost 3 bases, and 14 bases lay between the germline ends. The CDR3 is made up of 16 amino acids. The CDR3 reads CASSYSFAQPYTEAFF. CDR3 coding DNA: TGTGCCAGCAGTTACTCGTTCGCGCAACCCTACACTGAAGCTTTCTTT.